The clone carrying this T cell receptor beta chain has only one observation. The data stem from a study of CD8 T cells in Susac syndrome. With V trimmed by 7 bases and J by 2 bases, 8 bases remained unmatched. This CDR3 has 14 residues. Looked up from germline, CDR1 is MNHEY and CDR2 is SMNVEV (reference sequence). Reverse transcription used roughly 0.45 to 1 ug RNA and random hexamers. One entry per CDR3 protein results from TCRdb running MiXCR on the immunoSEQ multiplex PCR reads. The repertoire holds about 52,000 distinct CDR3 sequences, with approximately 93% as singletons. The gene calls are TRBV27 and TRBJ2-7, with TRBD2 identical over 7 bases. The sequencing input was CD8+ T cells from PBMCs. The receptor's source is a human donor with multiple sclerosis. The CDR3 reads CASNAGRVPYEQYF. As DNA, the CDR3 is TGTGCCAGCAATGCAGGGAGGGTTCCCTACGAGCAGTACTTC.